This TCR beta chain was retrieved from a study of T cell changes during pregnancy in multiple sclerosis. V lost 2 bases and J lost 9; bases outside the gene matches: 6. This CDR3 has 14 residues. CDR1 and CDR2 from the germline V gene are SGHTA and FQGNSA. Here immunoSEQ multiplex PCR was the method, and the copy in TCRdb shows in-frame clones only, minus some. This table has under 45,000 clones, 88% appearing once. Specimen: CD4+ T cells from peripheral blood mononuclear cells, collected in the second trimester of pregnancy. The source is a female donor with multiple sclerosis, enrolled in a pregnancy study. V gene TRBV7-2 combines with J gene TRBJ2-5; 10 positions agree with TRBD2. CDR3 loop: CASSLTSGNGAQYF. In DNA, the CDR3 is TGTGCCAGCAGCTTAACTAGCGGGAATGGGGCCCAGTACTTC.